The following is a T cell receptor beta chain sequence with its context. Its matching antigen is unknown. J lost 7 bases, V lost 4 bases, and 9 bases had no gene match. The CDR3 extends over 16 amino acids. The germline V gene has CDR1 SGHRS and CDR2 YFSETQ. The PCR made use of 60 Vbeta and 13 Jbeta primers. TCRdb's copy holds only in-frame clones and misses some; the assay was immunoSEQ multiplex PCR. This sample has some 170,000 clones, with roughly four fifths found just once. This entry comes from a study of cytomegalovirus exposure and HLA in healthy donors. Regarding the study as a whole: In an earlier analysis, in some 540 donors, most V segments appeared productive either ~87% or ~30% of the time. Excluded were some V segments that proved indistinguishable, including TRBV6-2 and TRBV6-3.

The source material was PBMCs. V gene TRBV5-1 combines with J gene TRBJ1-4, with 11 nucleotides matching TRBD1. The receptor comes from a woman aged 30 to 39 in good health and CMV-seronegative. The CDR3: CASSLSSGTGGEKLFF. The DNA of the CDR3 is TGCGCCAGCAGCCTGAGTTCCGGGACAGGGGGTGAAAAACTGTTTTTT.